The rows below give T cell receptor beta chains drawn from one sample of a study of molecular identifiers for immune sequencing clone quantification. One entry per CDR3 protein results from TCRdb running MiXCR on the PCR reads. The table has roughly 320,000 distinct CDR3 sequences, roughly 23% seen once. The sample was naive CD8+ T cells from blood, with Jurkat cell RNA spiked in. These receptors all come from a human donor in good health. Some libraries in this study had Jurkat cell RNA spiked in. CDR3s include the opening cysteine and the closing phenylalanine or tryptophan. Size is omitted from some rows. Given values are once, few, many or a class for expanded clones.

TRBJ2-1 TRBV27 few CASSQSGSAYNEQFF
TRBJ2-5 TRBV7-9 few CASSYLSGAGETQYF
TRBJ1-4 TRBV25-1 few CASSELYRGYEKLFF
TRBJ2-7 TRBV19 few CASSIRGDSNYEQYF
TRBJ1-5 TRBV19 many CASSITQGNQPQHF
TRBJ2-7 TRBV29-1 few CSVVAATYEQYF
TRBJ2-3 TRBV7-9 many CASSPQAEADTQYF
TRBJ2-7 TRBV27 few CAGSPASSYEQYF
TRBJ2-1 TRBV27 few CANNRDSYNEQFF
TRBJ2-7 TRBV28 few CASSSTGRLSEQYF
TRBJ1-6 TRBV20-1 few CSAIRRDSITPLHF
TRBJ2-3 TRBV30 few CAWMSLLSGSDTDTQYF
TRBJ1-4 TRBV7-9 few CASSYEQGASNEKLFF
TRBJ1-4 TRBV12-3/TRBV12-4 few CASSLGTGVLEGEKLFF
TRBJ2-5 TRBV4-1 - CAGMGETQYF
TRBJ2-3 TRBV2 few CASRGSSDFTDTQYF
TRBJ2-3 TRBV20-1 few CSAPGQGAGDTQYF
TRBJ2-7 TRBV4-1 few CASSHASPYSSYEQYF
TRBJ1-3 TRBV9 many CASSVDRGSGNTIYF
TRBJ2-3 TRBV14 - CASSRGQGLADTQYF
TRBJ1-1 TRBV6-2/TRBV6-3 - CANSSGGTEAFF
TRBJ1-1 TRBV6-5 - CASSLGAFSPNTEAFF
TRBJ2-3 TRBV28 few CASSSGLLDTQYF
TRBJ2-2 TRBV3-1 - CASSSRDHQTGELFF
TRBJ2-7 TRBV12-2 few CASRLGQARGSYEQYF
TRBJ1-5 TRBV2 many CASSEGLAQGDQPQHF
TRBJ2-3 TRBV2 many CASSEAAGVGTDTQYF
TRBJ1-5 TRBV20-1 many CSAGGESGQPQHF
TRBJ1-4 TRBV11-2 - CASSDWTGRTEKLFF
TRBJ2-1 TRBV30 - CAWTLWVNNEQFF
TRBJ2-5 TRBV4-1 - CASSQVYGAETQYF
TRBJ2-7 TRBV3-1 - CASSQTAEFYEQYF
TRBJ2-3 TRBV12-3/TRBV12-4 few CASSWGASTDTQYF
TRBJ2-3 TRBV24-1 few CATSERTSGTDTQYF
TRBJ2-7 TRBV7-9 many CASSPGLVNEQYF
TRBJ1-5 TRBV25-1 - CASSEGLSGDSNQPQHF
TRBJ2-3 TRBV4-3 many CASSQDSRTSTQYF
TRBJ2-7 TRBV30 many CAWSQGQSYEQYF
TRBJ2-7 TRBV19 - CASSYQGTYEQYF
TRBJ2-7 TRBV11-2 - CASSLSNAYEQYF
TRBJ1-1 TRBV29-1 - CSAVEEGSAFF
TRBJ2-3 TRBV7-9 - CASSLEGVGGAPTDTQYF
TRBJ2-3 TRBV15 - CATSRHNRGFTDTQYF
TRBJ2-3 TRBV29-1 few CSVEIQGTDTQYF
TRBJ2-6 TRBV2 - CASTGNSGANVLTF
TRBJ2-1 TRBV7-3 - CASSLTPSGAYNEQFF
TRBJ2-7 TRBV21-1 - CACSKALSYEQYF
TRBJ2-1 TRBV9 many CASSPGTSGYNEQFF
TRBJ2-6 TRBV6-2/TRBV6-3 many CASSTDKAGANVLTF
TRBJ2-5 TRBV4-3 many CASSQDRASGHQETQYF
TRBJ2-5 TRBV7-9 - CASSLSGTGFQETQYF
TRBJ2-2 TRBV6-2/TRBV6-3 few CASSYRTGSAGELFF
TRBJ2-3 TRBV5-1 many CASSLASGVDTQYF
TRBJ2-3 TRBV29-1 many CSVAPSSGRAGRTDTQYF
TRBJ2-7 TRBV6-2/TRBV6-3 many CASSSGQRTYEQYF
TRBJ2-2 TRBV7-3 - CASSAGLAGSGTGELFF
TRBJ1-2 TRBV29-1 many CSVNRGDYGYTF
TRBJ2-7 TRBV27 - CATQLQATFSYEQYF